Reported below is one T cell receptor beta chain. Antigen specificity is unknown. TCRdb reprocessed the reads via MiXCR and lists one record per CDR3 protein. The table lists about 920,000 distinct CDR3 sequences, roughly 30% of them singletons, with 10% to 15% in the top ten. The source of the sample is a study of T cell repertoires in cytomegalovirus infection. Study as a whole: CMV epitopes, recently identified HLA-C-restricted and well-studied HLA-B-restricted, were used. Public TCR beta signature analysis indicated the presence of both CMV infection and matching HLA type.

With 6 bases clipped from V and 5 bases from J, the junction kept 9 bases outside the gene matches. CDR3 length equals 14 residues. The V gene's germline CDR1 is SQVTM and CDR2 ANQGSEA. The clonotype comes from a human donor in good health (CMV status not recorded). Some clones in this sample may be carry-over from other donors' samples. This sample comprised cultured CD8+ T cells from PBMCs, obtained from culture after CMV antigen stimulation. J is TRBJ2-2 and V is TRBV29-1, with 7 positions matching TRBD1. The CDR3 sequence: CSVGQAGETGELFF. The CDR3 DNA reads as TGCAGCGTCGGACAGGCAGGTGAAACCGGGGAGCTGTTTTTT.